The present entry profiles one T cell receptor beta chain with its context. The germline V and J ends were trimmed by 2 bases and 4 bases, with 11 bases remaining between them. The CDR3 consists of 15 residues. CDR1 is SEHNR, CDR2 FQNEAQ, per germline (reference sequence). This sample is part of a study of siplizumab effects on memory and regulatory T cells. The repertoire was sequenced with immunoSEQ multiplex PCR; TCRdb's copy has only in-frame clones and lacks some. The sample yields about 100,000 clones, 75% to 95% seen once. The source is a human donor in good health. Some clones in this sample may be carry-over from other donors' samples. The chain links TRBV7-9 to TRBJ2-2, with D possibly TRBD1 on 5 matching bases. Input material: CD4+ T cells sorted from blood. In DNA, the CDR3 is TGTGCCAGCAGCTTATGGGTCAGGGTCACCGGGGAGCTGTTTTTT. Its protein is CASSLWVRVTGELFF.